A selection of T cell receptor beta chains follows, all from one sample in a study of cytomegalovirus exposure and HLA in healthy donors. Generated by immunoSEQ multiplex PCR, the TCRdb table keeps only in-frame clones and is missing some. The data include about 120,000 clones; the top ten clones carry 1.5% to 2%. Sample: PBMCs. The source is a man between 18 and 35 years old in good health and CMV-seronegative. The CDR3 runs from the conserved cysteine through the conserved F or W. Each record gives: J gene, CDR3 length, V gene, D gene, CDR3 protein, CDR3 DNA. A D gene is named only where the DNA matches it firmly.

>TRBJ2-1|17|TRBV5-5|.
CASSLGLQGLPVDEQFF
TGTGCCAGCAGCTTGGGTCTGCAGGGGCTACCCGTCGATGAGCAGTTCTTC
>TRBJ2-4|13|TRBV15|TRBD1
CATSDRAKNIQYF
TGTGCCACCTCGGACAGGGCCAAAAACATTCAGTACTTC
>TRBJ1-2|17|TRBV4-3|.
CASSPHPGSRRSYGYTF
TGCGCCAGCAGCCCCCACCCGGGGTCAAGGAGGTCCTATGGCTACACCTTC
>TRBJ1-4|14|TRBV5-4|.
CASSPKPFDEKLFF
TGTGCCAGCAGCCCCAAGCCCTTTGATGAAAAACTGTTTTTT
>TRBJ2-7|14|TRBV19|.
CASSLQRTDYEQYF
TGTGCCAGTAGCCTCCAGAGGACAGATTACGAGCAGTACTTC
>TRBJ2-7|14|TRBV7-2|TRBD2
CASSLGGGGLWQYF
TGTGCCAGCAGCTTAGGCGGGGGGGGCTTGTGGCAGTACTTC
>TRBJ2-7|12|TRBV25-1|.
CASTNRAYEQYF
TGTGCCAGCACCAACAGGGCCTACGAGCAGTACTTC
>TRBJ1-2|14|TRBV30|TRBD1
CAWSKGGFIGGYTF
TGTGCCTGGAGTAAAGGGGGCTTCATCGGTGGCTACACCTTC
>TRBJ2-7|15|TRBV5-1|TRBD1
CASSPAGTAFYEQYF
TGCGCCAGCAGCCCGGCTGGGACAGCTTTCTACGAGCAGTACTTC
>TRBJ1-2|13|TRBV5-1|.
CASSLGPPGGYTF
TGCGCCAGCAGCTTGGGGCCCCCAGGCGGCTACACCTTC
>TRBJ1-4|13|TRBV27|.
CASSLHGAEKLFF
TGTGCCAGCAGTTTACATGGGGCTGAAAAACTGTTTTTT
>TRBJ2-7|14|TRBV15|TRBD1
CATSRDAGGGEQYF
TGTGCCACCAGCAGAGATGCAGGGGGCGGCGAGCAGTACTTC
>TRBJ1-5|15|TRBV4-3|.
CASSQDGGIDQPQHF
TGCGCCAGCAGCCAAGATGGAGGGATCGATCAGCCCCAGCATTTT
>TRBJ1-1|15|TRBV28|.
CASSLPRGMNTEAFF
TGTGCCAGCAGTTTACCTAGGGGCATGAACACTGAAGCTTTCTTT
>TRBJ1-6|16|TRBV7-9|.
CASSDPPGQLNSPLHF
TGTGCCAGCAGCGATCCCCCGGGACAACTTAATTCACCCCTCCACTTT
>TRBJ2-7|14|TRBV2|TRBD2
CASTSATSAGEQYF
TGTGCCAGCACCTCCGCGACTAGCGCGGGCGAGCAGTACTTC
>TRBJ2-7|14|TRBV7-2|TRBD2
CASSLPAGGPEQYF
TGTGCCAGCAGCTTGCCAGCGGGAGGGCCCGAGCAGTACTTC
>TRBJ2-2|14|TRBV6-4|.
CASSEQQYTGELFF
TGTGCCAGCAGTGAACAACAGTACACCGGGGAGCTGTTTTTT
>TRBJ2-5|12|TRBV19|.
CASSTGRETQYF
TGTGCCAGCTCCACAGGGAGAGAGACCCAGTACTTC
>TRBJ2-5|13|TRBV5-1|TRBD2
CASSSPGGETQYF
TGCGCCAGCAGCTCCCCGGGAGGCGAGACCCAGTACTTC
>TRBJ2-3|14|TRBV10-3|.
CAISPGSSTDTQYF
TGTGCCATCAGCCCGGGATCTAGCACAGATACGCAGTATTTT
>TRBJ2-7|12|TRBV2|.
CASSVSFYEQYF
TGTGCCAGCAGTGTTTCGTTCTACGAGCAGTACTTC
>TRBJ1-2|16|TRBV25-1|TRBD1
CASSEYSGQGVYGYTF
TGTGCCAGCAGTGAATATTCGGGACAGGGGGTCTATGGCTACACCTTC
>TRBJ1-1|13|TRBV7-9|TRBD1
CASSLGQVAEAFF
TGTGCCAGCAGCCTCGGACAGGTGGCTGAAGCTTTCTTT
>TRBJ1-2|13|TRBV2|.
CASSEAQGYGYTF
TGTGCCAGCAGTGAAGCGCAGGGCTATGGCTACACCTTC
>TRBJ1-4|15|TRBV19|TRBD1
CASSTEDRGNEKLFF
TGTGCCAGTAGTACCGAGGACAGGGGTAATGAAAAACTGTTTTTT
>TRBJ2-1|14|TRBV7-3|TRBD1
CASSPGTGTGEQFF
TGTGCCAGCAGTCCCGGGACAGGGACAGGTGAGCAGTTCTTC
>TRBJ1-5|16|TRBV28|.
CASSLGGINSNQPQHF
TGTGCCAGCAGTTTAGGGGGGATTAATAGCAATCAGCCCCAGCATTTT
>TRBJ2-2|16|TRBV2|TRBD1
CASSELGTGSTGELFF
TGTGCCAGCAGTGAATTAGGGACAGGGAGCACCGGGGAGCTGTTTTTT
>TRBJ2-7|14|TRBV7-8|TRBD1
CASAKPQTGTEQYF
TGTGCCAGCGCAAAGCCGCAGACAGGGACCGAGCAGTACTTC
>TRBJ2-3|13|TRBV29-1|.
CSGEIAVTDTQYF
TGCAGCGGGGAGATAGCGGTCACAGATACGCAGTATTTT
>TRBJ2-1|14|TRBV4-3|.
CASSRGLTNNEQFF
TGCGCCAGCAGCCGCGGACTAACGAACAATGAGCAGTTCTTC
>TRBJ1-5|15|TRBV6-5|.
CASRTFDSSNQPQHF
TGTGCCAGCAGAACCTTCGACAGCAGCAATCAGCCCCAGCATTTT
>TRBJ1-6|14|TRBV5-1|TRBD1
CASTGDRHNSPLHF
TGCGCCAGCACGGGGGACAGGCATAATTCACCCCTCCACTTT